Listed below are T cell receptor beta chains from one sample, sequenced in a study of T cells after yellow fever vaccination. Each CDR3 protein is one row after TCRdb ran MiXCR on the 5' RACE reads. The sample has around 350,000 distinct CDR3 sequences, around 10% seen once; the top ten hold 18%. The source was PBMCs, collected on the day of the first yellow fever vaccination. These receptors originate from a man younger than 30 who received the YFV17D yellow fever vaccine. The CDR3 runs from the conserved cysteine through the conserved F or W. D genes are given only for firm matches. Size values are once, few and many counts, or a class for expanded clones, and some rows have none.

size	D	V	J	CDR3	DNA
.	.	TRBV7-2	TRBJ2-7	CASSSWGDSYEQYF	TGTGCCAGCAGCTCCTGGGGGGACTCCTACGAGCAGTACTTC
.	.	TRBV6-2/TRBV6-3	TRBJ2-3	CASSPPIRADTQYF	TGTGCCAGCAGCCCTCCCATCAGAGCAGATACGCAGTATTTT
few	.	TRBV7-3	TRBJ2-5	CASSLGGGSWETQYF	TGTGCCAGCAGCTTAGGTGGAGGGTCCTGGGAGACCCAGTACTTC
few	TRBD1	TRBV18	TRBJ2-3	CASSPRQGDTDTQYF	TGTGCCAGCTCACCCCGACAGGGGGACACAGATACGCAGTATTTT
few	TRBD2	TRBV12-3/TRBV12-4	TRBJ2-5	CASSFRPTSGWETQYF	TGTGCCAGCAGTTTTCGCCCGACTAGCGGTTGGGAGACCCAGTACTTC
.	TRBD2	TRBV7-2	TRBJ2-7	CASSLALLAGHYEQYF	TGTGCCAGCAGCTTAGCCCTGTTAGCGGGGCACTACGAGCAGTACTTC
many	.	TRBV5-1	TRBJ2-3	CASSLFPLGTSTDTQYF	TGCGCCAGCAGCTTGTTTCCCCTGGGGACTAGCACAGATACGCAGTATTTT
many	.	TRBV15	TRBJ2-2	CATTMGLGNTGELFF	TGTGCCACCACCATGGGCTTGGGGAACACCGGGGAGCTGTTTTTT
few	TRBD2	TRBV6-2/TRBV6-3	TRBJ2-3	CASRRSGGAEDTQYF	TGTGCCAGCAGACGGAGCGGGGGGGCGGAAGATACGCAGTATTTT
.	TRBD1	TRBV6-5	TRBJ2-7	CASSYSLAGGFGEQYF	TGTGCCAGCAGTTACTCCCTGGCAGGGGGCTTCGGGGAGCAGTACTTC
many	.	TRBV18	TRBJ2-1	CASSPTGYSYNEQFF	TGTGCCAGCTCACCTACAGGGTACTCCTACAATGAGCAGTTCTTC
many	.	TRBV7-2	TRBJ2-3	CASSSRPLTDTQYF	TGTGCCAGCAGCTCGAGACCCCTGACAGATACGCAGTATTTT
few	.	TRBV7-2	TRBJ1-1	CASSLVITGNTEAFF	TGTGCCAGCAGCTTAGTTATAACGGGGAACACTGAAGCTTTCTTT